This TCR beta chain was captured by sequencing in a study of graft-versus-host responses after intestinal transplantation (dated by TCRdb to about 2021). Study-wide context: The transplants that recipients got were multivisceral, liver-intestinal, or isolated intestinal. Every recipient was given anti-thymocyte globulin induction, then maintenance tacrolimus and steroids for two to three years. After intestinal transplantation, graft-versus-host and host-versus-graft alloreactive T cell clones were followed in the graft, circulation and bone marrow using bulk TCR-beta CDR3 sequencing. To identify alloreactive clones, pre-transplant mixed lymphocyte reaction products were sequenced and then compared with unstimulated pre-transplant donor and recipient T cells. The cohort enrolled approximately 24 intestinal transplant recipients including one retransplant, and a few patients lacking pretransplant specimens were excluded. Donor T cell macrochimerism was defined as a peak of at least 4% donor T cells among recipient peripheral blood mononuclear cells. Samples from three later patients were sequenced in-house on an Illumina MiSeq with MiXCR processing rather than by the commercial service.

From a lookup of the germline V gene, CDR1 and CDR2 are LGHNA and YNFKEQ. The CDR3 measures 16 amino acids from cysteine to phenylalanine. The sequence is cut down to CDR3 DNA, 48 bases in frame from base 1. At the junction V is shortened by 2 bases and J by 5 bases; bases outside the gene matches: 9. To note about this clone: No antigen is known for it. No much larger clone is present one base from it, and per-base qualities are unavailable.

The receptor library was made with the immunoSEQ multiplex PCR assay. For most patients, genomic DNA was subjected to high-throughput TCR-beta CDR3 sequencing by Adaptive Biotechnologies. The published analysis was carried out like this. TCR sequencing data for some 19 patients were retrieved from Adaptive's ImmunoSEQ software; a few other patients were processed with MiXCR and VDJtools. CDR3 nucleotide sequences shared between donor and recipient were removed because their origin could not be assigned. To count as alloreactive, a clone needed at least 2-fold expansion over unstimulated cells and a minimum CFSE-low frequency of 0.002% (template counts) or 0.001% (read counts). Clones detected in sequenced pre-transplant spleen, lymph node, or MLR CFSE-low populations of the donor or recipient were defined as mappable. The cumulative frequency of alloreactive clones was calculated as a percentage of all sequences, weighted by copy number. Entries here come from immuneACCESS through TCRdb and include only in-frame sequences with V and J called. Some clones fail to appear in such tables; in the studies checked, an unresolved V gene covers under half of the shortfall, and the cause of the remainder is unknown. V and J calls and clone size follow that table, whereas D and trimming were derived from the DNA. The sample table holds about 43,000 clones, of which approximately 95% were seen once. The top ten constitute 1.6% of the sample.

Blood samples were collected up to 4 times in the first month after transplant and then at least monthly when available. General study outcomes and caveats: Peak levels of circulating GvH clones were associated with declines in HvG clones early after transplant. In the allografts of patients with donor T cell macrochimerism, GvH to HvG T cell clonal ratios were high. GvH clones were detected in recipient bone marrow, and some of these GvH clones were observed earlier in ileal mucosa or blood, consistent with an intestinal mucosal origin. Conclusions were limited by the relatively low number and heterogeneity of intestinal transplant patients.

The sequence came from a human patient who received an intestinal transplant, so some T cells may come from the graft donor. This sample comprised PBMCs, obtained 330 to 350 days after intestinal transplant. The chain is made from TRBV4-2 and TRBJ2-7; 10 bases in the junction line up with TRBD2. The CDR3 here reads CASSQWGAGGPDEQYF. The nucleotide sequence reads as follows: TGTGCCAGCAGCCAATGGGGAGCGGGGGGGCCGGACGAGCAGTACTTC.